This T cell receptor beta chain was documented in a study of T cell responses to AZD1222 COVID-19 vaccine. The study's findings and limits: Vaccine-related CD4 TCRs covered spike, predominating at 160-218 and 743-854. No day 14 peak samples; only post-peak repertoires were characterized. Once two AZD1222 doses were given, Spike-specific TCR breadth and depth went up.

V gave up 5 bases and J gave up 3 bases, with 11 bases separating them. The CDR3 has 14 amino acids. Germline CDR1 is LNHDA and CDR2 is SQIVND (reference sequence). Notes on this clone: Its antigen remains unidentified.

The method was immunoSEQ multiplex PCR; TCRdb's version includes in-frame clones alone and lacks a portion of them. This table holds 150,000 to 190,000 clones, 87% found once. The source is an adult who received the AZD1222 COVID-19 vaccine. The chain joins TRBV19 to TRBJ2-1; possibly TRBD1 or TRBD2 for D (5 bases each). Here the sequenced sample was peripheral blood, taken 28 days after the second AZD1222 dose. CDR3 in DNA: TGTGCCAGTAGTGAGGGGATTCTCTACAATGAGCAGTTCTTC. Translation gives CASSEGILYNEQFF.